This T cell receptor beta chain originates from a study of OX40 agonist ivuxolimab in advanced cancers. Turning to the study itself: The patients' treatment was ivuxolimab, an agonistic anti-OX40 (CD134) antibody.

Losses at the gene ends were 8 bases for V and 6 bases for J; bases not matched to a gene: 6. The germline V gene encodes CDR1 SEHNR and CDR2 FQNEAQ (reference sequence). This CDR3 is 13 amino acids long. Sequencing used immunoSEQ multiplex PCR; TCRdb keeps in-frame clones, though not all of them. There are about 9,700 clones in the sample; around 80% occur only once, and approximately 30% lies in the top ten. This receptor was identified in an adult with an advanced solid tumor such as melanoma, head and neck, liver or kidney cancer. The chain is built from TRBV7-9 and TRBJ1-5; 8 bases fit TRBD1. Sequences were derived from CD4+ or CD8+ T cells sorted from blood, sampled in a trial of the OX40 agonist ivuxolimab. CDR3 loop: CASGQGAGQPQHF. Here the CDR3 DNA reads TGTGCCAGCGGTCAGGGGGCCGGTCAGCCCCAGCATTTT.